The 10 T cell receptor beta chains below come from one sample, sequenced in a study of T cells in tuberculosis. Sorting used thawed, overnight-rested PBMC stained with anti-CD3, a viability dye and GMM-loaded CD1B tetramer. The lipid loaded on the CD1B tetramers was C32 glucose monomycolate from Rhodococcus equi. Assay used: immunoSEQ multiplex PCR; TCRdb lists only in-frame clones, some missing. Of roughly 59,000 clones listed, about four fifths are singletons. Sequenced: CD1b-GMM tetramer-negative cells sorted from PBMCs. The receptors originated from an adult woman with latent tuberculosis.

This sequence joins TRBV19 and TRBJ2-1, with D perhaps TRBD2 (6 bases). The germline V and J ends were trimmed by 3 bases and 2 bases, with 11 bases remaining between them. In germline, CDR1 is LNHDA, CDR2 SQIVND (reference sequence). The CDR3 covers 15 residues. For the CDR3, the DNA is TGTGCCAGTAGTATGGAGGGATTCCCCTACAATGAGCAGTTCTTC. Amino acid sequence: CASSMEGFPYNEQFF. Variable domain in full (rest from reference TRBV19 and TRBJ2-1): DGGITQSPKYLFRKEGQNVTLSCEQNLNHDAMYWYRQDPGQGLRLIYYSQIVNDFQKGDIAEGYSVSREKKESFPLTVTSAQKNPTAFYLCASSMEGFPYNEQFFGPGTRLTVL.

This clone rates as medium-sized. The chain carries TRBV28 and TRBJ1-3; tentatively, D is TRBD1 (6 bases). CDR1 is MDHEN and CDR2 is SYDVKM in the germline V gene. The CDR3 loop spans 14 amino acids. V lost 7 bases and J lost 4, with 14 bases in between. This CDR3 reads CASNYRAGGNTIYF. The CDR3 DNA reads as TGTGCCAGCAACTACAGGGCAGGGGGAAACACCATATATTTT.

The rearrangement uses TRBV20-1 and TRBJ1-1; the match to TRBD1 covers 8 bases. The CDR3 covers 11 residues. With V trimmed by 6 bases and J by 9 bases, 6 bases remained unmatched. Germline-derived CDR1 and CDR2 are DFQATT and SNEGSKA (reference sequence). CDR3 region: CSAKGQGQAFF. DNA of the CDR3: TGCAGTGCCAAAGGACAGGGTCAAGCTTTCTTT.

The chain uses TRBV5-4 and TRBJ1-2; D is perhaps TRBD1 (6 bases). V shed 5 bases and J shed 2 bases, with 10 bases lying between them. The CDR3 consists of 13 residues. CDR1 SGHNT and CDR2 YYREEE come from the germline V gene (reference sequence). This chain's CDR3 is CASSPGQNYGYTF. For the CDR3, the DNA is TGTGCCAGCAGTCCCGGACAGAACTATGGCTACACCTTC.

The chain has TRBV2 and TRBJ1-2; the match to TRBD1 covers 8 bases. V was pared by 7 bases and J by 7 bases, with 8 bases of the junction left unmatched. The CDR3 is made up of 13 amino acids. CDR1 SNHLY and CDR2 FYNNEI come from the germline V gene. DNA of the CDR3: TGTGCCAGCATTCCGGACAGGGCGGGTGGCTACACCTTC. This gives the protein CASIPDRAGGYTF.

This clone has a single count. The CDR3 region has the DNA TGTGCCAGTAAAGCCCGGCGGGGAAAAATCGATGGCTACACCTTC. Amino acids: CASKARRGKIDGYTF. The chain couples TRBV19 to TRBJ1-2, with D uncertain. V dropped 7 bases and J dropped 6 bases, with 21 bases sitting between them. The CDR3 sequence is 15 residues long. Germline CDR1 and CDR2: LNHDA and SQIVND (reference sequence).

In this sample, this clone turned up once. CDR3 region: CASSLNGGGTDTQYF. Here the CDR3 DNA reads TGTGCCAGCTCACTAAACGGAGGAGGAACAGATACGCAGTATTTT. J is TRBJ2-3 and V is TRBV18; a weak D match, TRBD2 (5 bases). The CDR3 has 15 residues. The germline V gene encodes CDR1 KGHSH and CDR2 LQKENI. V dropped 4 bases and J dropped 3 bases, with 14 bases sitting between them.

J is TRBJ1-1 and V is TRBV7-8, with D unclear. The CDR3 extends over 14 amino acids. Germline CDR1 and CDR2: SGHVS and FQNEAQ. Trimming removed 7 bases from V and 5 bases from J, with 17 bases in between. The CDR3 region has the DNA TGTGCCAGCACTCTTACTCCTTCCTCTACTGAAGCTTTCTTT. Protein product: CASTLTPSSTEAFF.

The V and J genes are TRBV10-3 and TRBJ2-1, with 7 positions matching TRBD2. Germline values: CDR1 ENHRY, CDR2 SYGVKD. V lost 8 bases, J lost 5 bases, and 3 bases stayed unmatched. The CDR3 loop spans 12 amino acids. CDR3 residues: CAIGRVDNEQFF. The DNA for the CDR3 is TGTGCCATCGGGAGGGTTGACAATGAGCAGTTCTTC.

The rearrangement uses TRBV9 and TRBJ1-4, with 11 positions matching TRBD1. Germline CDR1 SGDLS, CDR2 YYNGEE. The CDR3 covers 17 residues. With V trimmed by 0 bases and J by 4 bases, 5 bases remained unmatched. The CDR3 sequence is CASSVGTGGRNNEKLFF. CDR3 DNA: TGTGCCAGCAGCGTAGGGACAGGGGGCCGAAATAATGAAAAACTGTTTTTT.